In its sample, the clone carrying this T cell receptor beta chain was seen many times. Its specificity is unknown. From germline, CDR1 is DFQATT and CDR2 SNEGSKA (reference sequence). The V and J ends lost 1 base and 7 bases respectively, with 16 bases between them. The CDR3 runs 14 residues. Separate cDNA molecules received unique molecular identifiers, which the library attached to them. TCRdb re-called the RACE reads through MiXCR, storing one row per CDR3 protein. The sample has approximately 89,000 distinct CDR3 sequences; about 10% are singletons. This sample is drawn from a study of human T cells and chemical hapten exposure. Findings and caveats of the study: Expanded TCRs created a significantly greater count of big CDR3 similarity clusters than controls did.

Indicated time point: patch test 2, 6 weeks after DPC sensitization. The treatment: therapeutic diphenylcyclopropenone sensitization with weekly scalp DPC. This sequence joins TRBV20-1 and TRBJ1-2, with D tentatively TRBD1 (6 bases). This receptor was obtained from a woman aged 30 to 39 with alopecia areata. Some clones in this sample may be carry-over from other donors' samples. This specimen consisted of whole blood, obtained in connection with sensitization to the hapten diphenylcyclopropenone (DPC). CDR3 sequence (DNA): TGCAGTGCTAGAGCACCGGGACAAGTCAGTGGCTACACCTTC. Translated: CSARAPGQVSGYTF.